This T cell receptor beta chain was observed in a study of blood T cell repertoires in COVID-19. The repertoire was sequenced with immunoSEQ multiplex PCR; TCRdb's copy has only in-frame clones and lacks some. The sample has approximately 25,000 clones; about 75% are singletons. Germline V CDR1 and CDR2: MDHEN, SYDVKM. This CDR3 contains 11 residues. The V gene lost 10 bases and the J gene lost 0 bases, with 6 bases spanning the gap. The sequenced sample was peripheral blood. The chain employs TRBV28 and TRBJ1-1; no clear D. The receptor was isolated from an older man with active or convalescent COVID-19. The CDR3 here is CATNLNTEAFF. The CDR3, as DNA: TGTGCCACCAACTTGAACACTGAAGCTTTCTTT.